The rows below give T cell receptor beta chains drawn from one sample of a study of T cell clones after liver transplantation. TCRdb's table, derived via immunoSEQ multiplex PCR, lists solely in-frame clones and lacks some. The sample records 75,000 to 95,000 clones, roughly 80% being singletons. The material sequenced was CD4+ T cells from blood, taken around 50 months after liver transplant. The receptors originated from a human patient who received a liver transplant. The graft donor may be the source of some T cells. The CDR3 runs from the conserved cysteine through the conserved F or W. Each record gives: V gene, CDR3 length, J gene, clone size, D gene, CDR3 DNA, CDR3 protein. A D gene is named only where the DNA matches it firmly. Clone size is stated in some rows and not others, as once, few, many or a class when expanded.

TRBV27,17,TRBJ1-1,-,-,TGTGCCAGCAGTCGCGTCCGGGGGGGGCCACGGAACACTGAAGCTTTCTTT,CASSRVRGGPRNTEAFF
TRBV10-3,17,TRBJ2-1,-,TRBD2,TGTGCCATCAGTGACCCCGGGAGCGGGGGCTTTTACAATGAGCAGTTCTTC,CAISDPGSGGFYNEQFF
TRBV14,16,TRBJ1-4,-,-,TGTGCCAGCAGCCAAGTGGTCGGGGCCGATGTTGAAAAACTGTTTTTT,CASSQVVGADVEKLFF
TRBV9,17,TRBJ2-1,few,TRBD2,TGTGCCAGCAGCGTAGGGACCTTAGCGGGAGCATGGGATGAGCAGTTCTTC,CASSVGTLAGAWDEQFF
TRBV9,14,TRBJ2-1,-,TRBD2,TGTGCCAGCAGCGTAGCTGGGACTAGCAATGAGCAGTTCTTC,CASSVAGTSNEQFF
TRBV7-2,12,TRBJ2-7,few,TRBD1,TGTGCCAGCAGCATACAGGGGACCGAGCAGTACTTC,CASSIQGTEQYF
TRBV5-1,16,TRBJ2-2,once,TRBD1,TGCGCCAGCAGCCTAAACTTACAGGGGGGCACCGGGGAGCTGTTTTTT,CASSLNLQGGTGELFF
TRBV28,15,TRBJ2-7,-,-,TGTGCCAGCAGTTTCGCCATCGAACAGGGTTACGAGCAGTACTTC,CASSFAIEQGYEQYF
TRBV19,14,TRBJ1-2,-,-,TGTGCCAGTAGTATTCGATCAGCTAACTATGGCTACACCTTC,CASSIRSANYGYTF
TRBV19,13,TRBJ1-1,few,TRBD1,TGTGCCAGTAGCCGACAGGGTCGGGGTGAAGCTTTCTTT,CASSRQGRGEAFF
TRBV2,15,TRBJ1-5,-,TRBD1,TGTGCCAGCAGTGAAGCGCTTACAGGGGGTCAGCCCCAGCATTTT,CASSEALTGGQPQHF
TRBV7-6,14,TRBJ1-1,-,-,TGTGCCAGCAGCTTAAAGCAGGGGAACACTGAAGCTTTCTTT,CASSLKQGNTEAFF
TRBV5-1,15,TRBJ2-3,-,-,TGCGCCAGCAGCGGGCTAGGTAGCAGCACAGATACGCAGTATTTT,CASSGLGSSTDTQYF
TRBV5-4,18,TRBJ2-2,-,TRBD1,TGTGCCAGCGGACTAAGGACAGGGGGCTATTCGAACACCGGGGAGCTGTTTTTT,CASGLRTGGYSNTGELFF
TRBV7-2,14,TRBJ2-4,-,-,TGTGCCAGCAGCTTAGATAACGGGACGCCCGATCGGTACTTC,CASSLDNGTPDRYF
TRBV28,14,TRBJ1-5,few,TRBD1,TGTGCCAGCAGTGGGGACAGGGTCAATCAGCCCCAGCATTTT,CASSGDRVNQPQHF
TRBV12-5,18,TRBJ1-5,once,TRBD1,TGTGCTAGTGGTTCGACGGGACAGGGAGATTATAGCAATCAGCCCCAGCATTTT,CASGSTGQGDYSNQPQHF
TRBV5-4,16,TRBJ2-5,once,TRBD2,TGTGCCAGCAGCCGGGCCCTAGCGGGAGAAAGGGAGACCCAGTACTTC,CASSRALAGERETQYF
TRBV7-2,14,TRBJ2-7,-,-,TGTGCCAGCAGCTTAGTCTCAAGCTCCTACGAGCAGTACTTC,CASSLVSSSYEQYF
TRBV25-1,10,TRBJ2-7,-,-,TGTGCCAGCAGTGCACGTGAGCAGTACTTC,CASSAREQYF
TRBV10-3,15,TRBJ1-2,-,TRBD1,TGTGCCATCAGTGGGGGACAGAGGGCTAACTATGGCTACACCTTC,CAISGGQRANYGYTF
TRBV7-2,15,TRBJ2-1,-,-,TGTGCCAGCAGTCCCACTAGCATCGGCTACAATGAGCAGTTCTTC,CASSPTSIGYNEQFF
TRBV6-5,14,TRBJ2-3,-,-,TGTGCCAGCAGTTACCGTTCAAGTGCAGATACGCAGTATTTT,CASSYRSSADTQYF
TRBV4-2,15,TRBJ1-3,-,-,TGTGCCAGCAGCGCCTCTACAAGCTCTGGAAACACCATATATTTT,CASSASTSSGNTIYF
TRBV2,14,TRBJ2-7,-,TRBD2,TGTGCCAGTGTCTCCGGGACTAGAGGCTACGAGCAGTACTTC,CASVSGTRGYEQYF
TRBV6-6,12,TRBJ1-5,-,-,TGTGCCAGCATGGAAGCCCCGGGGCCCCAGCATTTT,CASMEAPGPQHF
TRBV27,16,TRBJ2-7,-,TRBD2,TGTGCCAGCAGTGGTAGTAGCGGGAGGCTGGGCCACGAGCAGTACTTC,CASSGSSGRLGHEQYF
TRBV7-3,15,TRBJ2-5,-,-,TGTGCCAGCAGCTTAGCGGTAGGGGTTGGAGAGACCCAGTACTTC,CASSLAVGVGETQYF
TRBV5-1,15,TRBJ1-4,-,-,TGCGCCAGCAGCTTTGGGTTTACAACTAATGAAAAACTGTTTTTT,CASSFGFTTNEKLFF
TRBV5-6,13,TRBJ2-5,-,-,TGTGCCAGCATTCTCGGGGGGCGGGAGACCCAGTACTTC,CASILGGRETQYF
TRBV29-1,12,TRBJ2-7,-,-,TGCAGCGTTGCCCAGAGGTCCTACGAGCAGTACTTC,CSVAQRSYEQYF
TRBV5-4,15,TRBJ2-5,-,-,TGTGCCAGCAGCTTGGGGGCAGGGGGGGAAGAGACCCAGTACTTC,CASSLGAGGEETQYF
TRBV18,14,TRBJ1-3,-,-,TGTGCCAGCTCACCCAACTCAGAAGGAAACACCATATATTTT,CASSPNSEGNTIYF
TRBV7-9,13,TRBJ1-1,-,-,TGTGCCAGCAGCTTAGATCTGAACACTGAAGCTTTCTTT,CASSLDLNTEAFF
TRBV5-5,13,TRBJ1-1,-,-,TGTGCCAGCAGCTTTTCGGGGAACACTGAAGCTTTCTTT,CASSFSGNTEAFF
TRBV25-1,11,TRBJ1-2,-,-,TGTGCCAGCAGTGGACTGCAAAGCTACACCTTC,CASSGLQSYTF